The 7 T cell receptor beta chains presented below share a single source sample, sequenced in a study of T cell responses to AZD1222 COVID-19 vaccine. Data came from immunoSEQ multiplex PCR; TCRdb stores just in-frame clones and leaves some out. Among about 160,000 clones, 85% to 90% were seen once, and the ten largest hold about 4.3%. The material was peripheral blood, obtained 28 days after the second AZD1222 dose. The receptor set was obtained from an adult who received the AZD1222 COVID-19 vaccine.

V and J are TRBV28 and TRBJ1-2, with D uncertain. This CDR3 spans 15 amino acids. CDR1 and CDR2 from the germline V gene are MDHEN and SYDVKM. V lost 3 bases, J lost 0 bases, and 11 bases lay in between. Here the CDR3 reads CASSLRNTANYGYTF. The CDR3 nucleotides read TGTGCCAGCAGTTTGCGGAATACGGCTAACTATGGCTACACCTTC.

This chain links TRBV10-1 with TRBJ2-1; TRBD1 matches 8 bases. This CDR3 is built from 13 residues. Germline CDR1 and CDR2: WNHNN and SYGVQD (reference sequence). With 5 bases clipped from V and 11 bases from J, the junction kept 8 bases outside the gene matches. This CDR3 is CASSQLGTGKQFF. CDR3 DNA: TGCGCCAGCAGTCAACTTGGGACAGGAAAGCAGTTCTTC.

V usage is TRBV2 and J usage is TRBJ2-7; possible D gene TRBD1, 5 bases. CDR3 length equals 14 residues. The germline V gene encodes CDR1 SNHLY and CDR2 FYNNEI. V was shortened by 8 bases and J by 1 base, with 15 bases between the two germline ends. This chain's CDR3 is CASGRTSQSYEQYF. CDR3 DNA sequence: TGTGCCAGCGGAAGGACAAGCCAGTCCTACGAGCAGTACTTC.

The genes are TRBV9 and TRBJ2-5; D gene unclear. The CDR3 extends over 13 amino acids. Germline values: CDR1 SGDLS, CDR2 YYNGEE. Trimming pared 3 bases from V and 5 bases from J, leaving 11 bases between. CDR3 amino acids: CASSGRLGETQYF. Here the CDR3 DNA reads TGTGCCAGCAGCGGGAGACTGGGCGAGACCCAGTACTTC.

The chain recombines TRBV13 with TRBJ1-6, with TRBD1 matching over 9 bases. V was clipped by 4 bases and J by 13 bases; unmatched bases: 14. Germline V gene lookup returns CDR1 PRHDT and CDR2 FYEKMQ (reference sequence). The CDR3 consists of 16 residues. This CDR3 is CASSSGYRGRLIPLHF. The DNA for the CDR3 is TGTGCCAGCAGCTCGGGGTACAGGGGGCGATTAATTCCCCTCCACTTT.

The chain couples TRBV27 to TRBJ2-6, with D maybe TRBD2 (5 bases). CDR3 length: 16 amino acids. V was shortened by 5 bases and J by 2 bases, with 13 bases between the two germline ends. Germline loops: CDR1 MNHEY, CDR2 SMNVEV (reference sequence). As DNA, the CDR3 is TGTGCCAGCAGTCCCCTCCCCGGGGCTGGGGCCAACGTCCTGACTTTC. Translating it yields CASSPLPGAGANVLTF.

The chain uses TRBV4-3 and TRBJ1-4; D is uncertain. The V gene's germline CDR1 is LGHNA and CDR2 YSLEER. Trimming left V 0 bases short and J 2 bases short, with 7 bases between. This CDR3 region has 15 residues. The CDR3 DNA reads as TGCGCCAGCAGCCAAGATCCCGCGACTAATGAAAAACTGTTTTTT. Translated: CASSQDPATNEKLFF.